This TCR beta chain comes out of a study of human thymus T cells (dated by TCRdb to the early 2020s). Study-wide context: The study characterized TCR alpha and beta repertoires from eight infant thymus samples and a few related peripheral blood samples. Donor ages ranged from roughly 6 to 244 days, and the cohort comprised five or six male and two female infants. Study-level results and caveats: On average, thymus samples yielded roughly 770,000 unique TCRB clonotypes, whereas blood samples yielded roughly 80,000. The related research reported highly overlapping thymic TCR repertoires among unrelated individuals. Both the thymic and the peripheral blood repertoires appeared to show biased V and J gene segment usage.

V is cut back by 4 bases and J by 0 bases, with 3 bases in the junction unmatched. CDR1 and CDR2, per the germline V gene (reference sequence), are LNHDA and SQIVND. Spanning cysteine to phenylalanine, the CDR3 consists of 15 amino acids. Just the 45-base CDR3 DNA is kept, in frame starting at base 1. Thymus tissue was obtained as surgical resects removed during corrective cardiac surgery. In Finland, the donors were immunologically healthy infants who were having open corrective cardiac surgery for congenital heart defects. Thymocytes were freed from the tissue by mechanical means and kept at -70 degrees C as pellets of roughly 9-34 million cells. A QIAsymphony instrument was used to extract genomic DNA from the frozen cell pellets. Regarding this clone: What antigen it recognizes has not been identified. No much larger clone is present one base from it, and per-base qualities are unavailable.

The immunoSEQ multiplex PCR assay was used to amplify the TCRB and TCRAD loci from a standardized quantity of quality-controlled genomic DNA. The amplicons spanned the V(D)J region and were long enough to cover the CDR3 and allow V and J genes to be identified. The commercial immunoSEQ service was used to sequence amplicons on an Illumina platform. The authors processed their data as follows. Corrections for primer bias and sequencing errors followed previously described methods, while TCRAD and TCRB definitions were based on the IMGT database. Repertoires were analysed with immunoSEQ Analyzer 3.0 and VDJTools, covering basic statistics, V/J segment usage, diversity estimates, rarefaction and pairwise overlap. Chao1, ChaoE, Efron-Thisted, Shannon and inverse Simpson indices were used to estimate diversity, which was also estimated on datasets down-sampled to the smallest sample. Repertoire overlap used strict matching of CDR3 nucleotide sequence, V gene and J gene, with Jaccard-based multidimensional scaling clustering. TCRdb stores this immuneACCESS table with in-frame sequences only. Part of the clones is absent; in the studies checked, under half of the shortfall reflects unresolved V genes, and no reason is known for the rest. Clone size and the V and J calls come from that table; the DNA yielded D and trimming. The sample table lists under 95,000 clones, over 85% of them with a count of one. The ten top clones hold approximately 0.031% of the sample.

The rearranged chain carries TRBV19 and TRBJ1-3; TRBD1 lines up with 7 middle nucleotides. The origin of this receptor is a girl less than two years old with a congenital heart defect but otherwise immunologically healthy. The sample consisted of thymus tissue. The CDR3 region has the sequence CASSRDSLSGNTIYF. The nucleotide sequence is given as TGTGCCAGTAGTAGGGACAGCCTCTCTGGAAACACCATATATTTT.